This T cell receptor beta chain derives from a study of blood T cells in healthy people across ages. Sample-barcoded 5' priming and a J-beta primer mix drove a second PCR of roughly 6 to 12 cycles. All cDNA molecules were each tagged by a template-switch adaptor with 12 random nucleotides. Any given sample supplied a minimum of 2.5 million CDR3-containing paired-end reads. TCRdb processed the 5' RACE reads anew with MiXCR; each CDR3 protein has one entry. The sample shows more than 600,000 distinct CDR3 sequences, roughly 25% of them seen only once. The CDR3 consists of 11 residues. Germline V gene data show CDR1 as SGHRS and CDR2 as YFSETQ. V was shortened by 7 bases and J by 8 bases, with 10 bases between the two germline ends. The study isolated at least 7 million PBMCs from each sample. In its sample, this clonotype was seen a few times. This sample was shared with a second study, whose subject was T cells of mothers and their children.

The sequence derives from a boy between 5 and 17 years old in good health. The sequencing input was blood. The genes are TRBV5-1 and TRBJ2-4, with D hard to call. CDR3 sequence (DNA): TGCGCCAGCTCCCCCTCTTACATTCAGTACTTC. Its protein is CASSPSYIQYF.